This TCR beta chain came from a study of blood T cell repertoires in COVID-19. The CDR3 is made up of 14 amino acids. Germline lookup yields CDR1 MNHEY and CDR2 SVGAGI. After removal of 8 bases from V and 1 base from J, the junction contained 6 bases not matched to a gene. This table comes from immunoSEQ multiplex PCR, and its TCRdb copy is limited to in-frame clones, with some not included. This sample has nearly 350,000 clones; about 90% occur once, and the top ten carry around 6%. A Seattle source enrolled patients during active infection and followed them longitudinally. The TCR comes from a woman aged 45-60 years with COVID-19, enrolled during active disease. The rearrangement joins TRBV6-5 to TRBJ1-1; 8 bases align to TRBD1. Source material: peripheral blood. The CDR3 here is CASWTGNSNTEAFF. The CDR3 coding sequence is TGTGCCAGCTGGACAGGGAACTCGAACACTGAAGCTTTCTTT.